The 27 T cell receptor beta chains below all came from one sample that was sequenced in a study of patients and donors after allogeneic stem cell transplantation. A single record per CDR3 protein comes from TCRdb applying MiXCR to the RT-PCR reads. Of about 960,000 distinct CDR3 sequences detected, roughly 17% appear once; the ten largest clones hold 5% to 6.5%. Sequenced: blood, either unsorted or a sorted T cell fraction (not recorded which). The source is a human donor who was either an allogeneic HSCT recipient or a stem cell or donor lymphocyte infusion donor (not recorded which). It is not recorded whose cells these are; they may come from a transplant donor.

This clonotype has a handful of counts. The rearrangement uses TRBV20-1 and TRBJ1-1, with unresolved D. Germline V CDR1 and CDR2: DFQATT, SNEGSKA (reference sequence). The CDR3 loop spans 14 amino acids. Between the trimmed V and J ends, which lost 0 bases and 0 bases, there was a span of 8 bases. In nucleotides, the CDR3 is TGCAGTGCTAGAGATCCGCTCATGAACACTGAAGCTTTCTTT. Translated: CSARDPLMNTEAFF.

This clonotype was counted many times. The gene calls are TRBV12-3 or TRBV12-4 and TRBJ2-7, with D perhaps TRBD1 or TRBD2 (5 bases each). The germline V and J ends were trimmed by 5 bases and 5 bases, with 10 bases remaining between them. The CDR3 has 12 amino acids. This CDR3 is CASSGGGDEQYF. DNA for the CDR3: TGTGCCAGCAGTGGGGGTGGCGACGAGCAGTACTTC.

The chain uses TRBV25-1 and TRBJ1-3, with 7 positions matching TRBD1. Germline V lookup: CDR1 MGHDK, CDR2 SYGVNS. The CDR3 consists of 15 residues. J lost 2 bases, V lost 4 bases, and 5 bases had no gene match. For the CDR3, the DNA is TGTGCCAGCAGTGGGATCGGGACAGCTGGAAACACCATATATTTT. Residues: CASSGIGTAGNTIYF.

As DNA, the CDR3 is TGCAGTGCTAGTTCCCTAGCGGGGGGGCCGAGGAGGTCAGATACGCAGTATTTT. Encoded protein: CSASSLAGGPRRSDTQYF. The chain links TRBV20-1 to TRBJ2-3; 12 nucleotides agree with TRBD2. Trimming cost V 3 bases and J 4 bases; bases outside gene matches: 14. The CDR3 sequence is 18 residues long. Looked up from germline, CDR1 is DFQATT and CDR2 is SNEGSKA (reference sequence).

The chain recombines TRBV2 with TRBJ2-3, with 7 bases matching TRBD2. Losses at the gene ends were 10 bases for V and 6 bases for J; bases not matched to a gene: 7. This CDR3 contains 12 residues. Per germline, CDR1 SNHLY and CDR2 FYNNEI. CDR3 residues: CAIYREADTQYF. CDR3 bases: TGTGCCATCTATCGGGAGGCTGATACGCAGTATTTT.

The V call is TRBV10-3, the J call TRBJ2-3, with D perhaps matching TRBD1 (6 bases). V gave up 9 bases and J gave up 4 bases, with 8 bases separating them. Germline V CDR1 and CDR2: ENHRY, SYGVKD. The CDR3 is 11 amino acids. CDR3 nucleotides: TGTGCCATGTCAGGGGCAGATACGCAGTATTTT. Encoded protein: CAMSGADTQYF.

The rearrangement uses TRBV12-5 and TRBJ1-6; the D is unclear. V lost 4 bases, J lost 7 bases, and 14 bases lay in between. The CDR3 loop spans 15 amino acids. Per the germline V gene, CDR1 is LGHNT and CDR2 is FRNRAP. The CDR3 DNA is TGTGCTAGTGGTTCCCAAAACGTGGACAATTCACCCCTCCACTTT. It specifies CASGSQNVDNSPLHF. Full variable domain (rest looked up from reference TRBV12-5 and TRBJ1-6): DARVTQTPRHKVTEMGQEVTMRCQPILGHNTVFWYRQTMMQGLELLAYFRNRAPLDDSGMPKDRFSAEMPDATLATLKIQPSEPRDSAVYFCASGSQNVDNSPLHFGNGTRLTVT.

This clonotype was recorded a few times. The V call is TRBV4-2, the J call TRBJ2-1; 11 bases match TRBD2. Germline CDR1 is LGHNA and CDR2 is YNFKEQ. V lost 1 base, J lost 7 bases, and 6 bases stayed unmatched. The CDR3 is made up of 16 amino acids. This CDR3 is CASSQVLAGGDNEQFF. CDR3 DNA: TGTGCCAGCAGCCAAGTGCTAGCGGGAGGAGATAATGAGCAGTTCTTC.

This clonotype was counted a few times. The V gene is TRBV7-9, the J gene TRBJ2-7; D possibly uses TRBD1 or TRBD2 (6 bases each). This CDR3 comprises 15 residues. With 1 base removed from V and 3 bases from J, the gap between germline ends came to 13 bases. CDR1 SEHNR and CDR2 FQNEAQ come from the germline V gene (reference sequence). CDR3 in DNA: TGTGCCAGCAGCTTAGACACGGGGGCCCTCTACGAGCAGTACTTC. Its translation is CASSLDTGALYEQYF.

This clonotype was seen a handful of times. This rearrangement joins TRBV6-2 or TRBV6-3 to TRBJ2-3; 10 bases agree with TRBD2. Trimming removed 5 bases from V and 2 bases from J; junction bases left unmatched: 4. This CDR3 is built from 15 residues. CDR1 is MNHEY and CDR2 is SVGEGT in the germline V gene. In DNA, the CDR3 is TGTGCCAGCAGTCCCGGGACTAGCGACACAGATACGCAGTATTTT. This codes for CASSPGTSDTDTQYF.

The sample holds a few counts of this clonotype. The J gene is TRBJ2-2, the V gene TRBV19; a weak D match, TRBD2 (5 bases). The V end was cut by 3 bases, the J end by 2 bases, with 10 bases between. This CDR3 contains 15 residues. CDR1 and CDR2 (germline): LNHDA, SQIVND (reference sequence). For the CDR3, the DNA is TGTGCCAGTAGTATGGAGGCTACTAACACCGGGGAGCTGTTTTTT. It yields the protein CASSMEATNTGELFF. The full variable domain, with the rest looked up from reference TRBV19 and TRBJ2-2, is DGGITQSPKYLFRKEGQNVTLSCEQNLNHDAMYWYRQDPGQGLRLIYYSQIVNDFQKGDIAEGYSVSREKKESFPLTVTSAQKNPTAFYLCASSMEATNTGELFFGEGSRLTVL.

This clonotype was detected once. The chain uses TRBV9 and TRBJ1-3; D may be TRBD1 (5 bases). In germline, CDR1 is SGDLS, CDR2 YYNGEE. Trimming removed 2 bases at V and 0 bases at J, with 12 bases between. CDR3 length equals 16 residues. The DNA for the CDR3 is TGTGCCAGCAGCGTTGGACAAACGAGCTCTGGAAACACCATATATTTT. Protein: CASSVGQTSSGNTIYF.

This clonotype was counted a few times. The chain couples TRBV2 to TRBJ1-2; 7 nucleotides match TRBD1. The CDR3 runs to 14 residues. Germline loops: CDR1 SNHLY, CDR2 FYNNEI. Trimming at V came to 1 base and at J to 4 bases, leaving 3 bases not matched to a gene. CDR3 coding DNA: TGTGCCAGCAGTGAAGGTGACAGGGCCTATGGCTACACCTTC. Protein: CASSEGDRAYGYTF.

The chain links TRBV20-1 to TRBJ1-1; a possible D gene is TRBD1 (5 bases). The CDR3 contains 13 residues. V dropped 6 bases and J dropped 5 bases, with 16 bases sitting between them. Germline values: CDR1 DFQATT, CDR2 SNEGSKA (reference sequence). The CDR3: CSARDPLGTEAFF. The CDR3, as DNA: TGCAGTGCCCGGGACCCCTTGGGGACTGAAGCTTTCTTT.

The chain links TRBV10-3 to TRBJ2-2, with TRBD2 matching 10 bases. Trimming took 7 bases from V and 6 from J; bases not matched to a gene: 8. The germline CDR1 and CDR2 sequences are ENHRY and SYGVKD. The CDR3 is made up of 15 amino acids. The CDR3 DNA is TGTGCCATCAATCCCACTAGCGGGATTTCCGGGGAGCTGTTTTTT. This codes for CAINPTSGISGELFF.

This clonotype was seen a few times. This sequence joins TRBV11-1 and TRBJ1-6, with TRBD1 matching 7 bases. Germline V CDR1 and CDR2: SGHAT, FQDESV (reference sequence). This CDR3 spans 15 amino acids. V shed 6 bases and J 8 bases; nucleotides not matched to a gene: 10. CDR3 nucleotide sequence: TGTGCCAGCAGTCCCCGACGGGACAGCTATTCACCCCTCCACTTT. Translation gives CASSPRRDSYSPLHF.

In its sample, this clonotype was seen a few times. The chain links TRBV4-1 to TRBJ1-1; D is uncertain. V was trimmed by 2 bases and J by 6 bases, leaving 4 bases between them. Germline assignment: CDR1 MGHRA and CDR2 YSYEKL. This CDR3 spans 11 amino acids. Here the CDR3 DNA reads TGCGCCAGCAGCCAACAGGCTGAAGCTTTCTTT. As protein: CASSQQAEAFF.

V is TRBV25-1 and J is TRBJ1-4; D remains unclear. The length of the CDR3 is 15 residues. The germline gives CDR1 MGHDK, CDR2 SYGVNS. V lost 5 bases to trimming and J lost 7 bases, with 17 bases between them. CDR3 nucleotides: TGTGCCAGCAGTTCTAAGGACGGTGCCTTTGAAAAACTGTTTTTT. Residues: CASSSKDGAFEKLFF.

Ten or more counts support this clonotype. CDR3 sequence reads: CASSLTGIMNTEAFF. DNA of the CDR3: TGTGCCAGCAGCTTAACAGGGATCATGAACACTGAAGCTTTCTTT. The chain combines TRBV7-2 with TRBJ1-1; TRBD1 might be the D (6 bases). The germline CDR1 and CDR2 sequences are SGHTA and FQGNSA. V was cut by 2 bases and J by 0 bases, with 10 bases left in between. The CDR3 has 15 amino acids.

This clonotype occurred many times. The chain links TRBV5-1 to TRBJ1-6, with 8 bases aligning to TRBD1. Germline loops: CDR1 SGHRS, CDR2 YFSETQ. With V trimmed by 2 bases and J by 6 bases, 7 bases remained unmatched. The length of the CDR3 is 16 residues. The CDR3 is CASSLAPGQGNSPLHF. The CDR3 nucleotides are TGCGCCAGCAGCTTAGCCCCCGGACAGGGTAATTCACCCCTCCACTTT.

This clonotype was seen more than once but under ten times. The J gene is TRBJ1-1, the V gene TRBV5-1; 7 bases line up with TRBD1. This CDR3 is 15 amino acids long. V was clipped by 5 bases and J by 4 bases; unmatched bases: 11. Germline-derived CDR1 and CDR2 are SGHRS and YFSETQ. The CDR3 spells CASRQDLGTVTEAFF. In DNA, the CDR3 is TGCGCCAGCAGACAAGATCTTGGGACAGTCACTGAAGCTTTCTTT. The full variable domain, in which reference TRBV5-1 and TRBJ1-1 provide the parts outside the CDR3, is KAGVTQTPRYLIKTRGQQVTLSCSPISGHRSVSWYQQTPGQGLQFLFEYFSETQRNKGNFPGRFSGRQFSNSRSEMNVSTLELGDSALYLCASRQDLGTVTEAFFGQGTRLTVV.

This chain joins TRBV2 and TRBJ2-7; D is uncertain. The CDR3 length is 15 residues. V was pared by 3 bases and J by 3 bases, with 15 bases between. The germline gives CDR1 SNHLY, CDR2 FYNNEI. This CDR3 reads CASSEVLRSHYEQYF. For the CDR3, the DNA is TGTGCCAGCAGTGAGGTTTTGCGTTCTCACTACGAGCAGTACTTC.

The DNA of the CDR3 is TGTGCCAGCAGTCGCTCAGGGGAAATGGGTCAGCCCCAGCATTTT. Its translation is CASSRSGEMGQPQHF. The rearrangement joins TRBV12-3 or TRBV12-4 to TRBJ1-5, with D possibly matching TRBD1 (6 bases). Trimming took off 5 bases at V and 6 bases at J, with 17 bases between the two ends. The CDR3 contains 15 residues.

This clonotype was counted a few times. V gene TRBV13 combines with J gene TRBJ2-7, with no clear D. The V gene's germline CDR1 is PRHDT and CDR2 FYEKMQ (reference sequence). The CDR3 loop spans 14 amino acids. V was shortened by 2 bases and J by 3 bases, with 11 bases between the two germline ends. CDR3 amino acids: CASSLNGPRYEQYF. The CDR3 region has the DNA TGTGCCAGCAGCTTAAACGGGCCACGCTACGAGCAGTACTTC.

This clonotype has more than one count but fewer than ten. This chain uses TRBV7-9 with TRBJ2-3, with 8 bases aligning to TRBD2. Germline CDR1 is SEHNR and CDR2 is FQNEAQ (reference sequence). V lost 5 bases and J lost 6; bases outside the gene matches: 16. The CDR3 runs 17 residues. Here the CDR3 reads CASSQLGTRVRMDTQYF. CDR3 bases: TGTGCCAGCAGCCAATTGGGGACTAGAGTTCGAATGGATACGCAGTATTTT.

This clonotype was detected a few times. V and J are TRBV27 and TRBJ2-7; no reliable D call. This CDR3 is built from 13 residues. Germline values: CDR1 MNHEY, CDR2 SMNVEV (reference sequence). With 5 bases removed from V and 3 bases from J, the gap between germline ends came to 11 bases. The CDR3 DNA is TGTGCCAGCAGTCCTAAAGGTCTCTACGAGCAGTACTTC. Translated: CASSPKGLYEQYF.

There are a few counts of this clonotype. The chain carries TRBV30 and TRBJ2-1, with D uncertain. Trimming cost V 2 bases and J 7 bases, with 9 bases left between them. Germline CDR1 is GTSNPN and CDR2 is SVGIG (reference sequence). The CDR3 has 12 residues. CDR3 DNA sequence: TGTGCCTGGAGTAACACTAAAAATGAGCAGTTCTTC. It codes for CAWSNTKNEQFF.